The rows below give T cell receptor beta chains drawn from one sample of a study of neoadjuvant anti-PD-1 for oral cavity cancer. Clones were sequenced by immunoSEQ multiplex PCR, and TCRdb holds only the in-frame ones, with some missing. In the table there are tens of thousands of clones, approximately 84% of which are singletons. The input for sequencing was PBMCs, taken after nivolumab (anti-PD-1) treatment. These receptors all come from a person aged 35-79 years with oral cavity squamous cell carcinoma. Both conserved end residues are part of each CDR3. Fields, in order: V gene, clone size, D gene, J gene, CDR3 DNA, CDR3 protein. D genes are given only for firm matches. A clone size is listed for some rows: how often the clone was seen (once, few, many), or a class if it is expanded.

TRBV7-9	few	TRBD1	TRBJ2-2	TGTGCCAGCAGCTTAGGGACAGGGACGACCGGGGAGCTGTTTTTT	CASSLGTGTTGELFF
TRBV28	-	TRBD1	TRBJ2-7	TGTGCCAGCAGTCGGACAGGGGCGACCTACGAGCAGTACTTC	CASSRTGATYEQYF
TRBV10-3	-	-	TRBJ1-2	TGTGCCATCACCACTGGAGGACTCGGCTACACCTTC	CAITTGGLGYTF
TRBV19	-	-	TRBJ1-1	TGTGCCAGTAGTTCCGTTCGTGGGACTGAAGCTTTCTTT	CASSSVRGTEAFF
TRBV27	-	TRBD1	TRBJ2-1	TGTGCCAGCATCTCCCTGGGGACAGGGGGTGGTGAGCAGTTCTTC	CASISLGTGGGEQFF
TRBV28	-	TRBD2	TRBJ2-1	TGTGCCAGCAGTCTCTCCCGACTTGCGGGAGGGTGGAATGAGCAGTTCTTC	CASSLSRLAGGWNEQFF
TRBV10-3	-	TRBD2	TRBJ2-1	TGTGCCATCAGTGTTGGAGCGGGAGTCTCCGATGAGCAGTTCTTC	CAISVGAGVSDEQFF
TRBV10-3	-	-	TRBJ1-3	TGTGCCATCAGTGGACGACCAGGGATTGACGCCGGAAACACCATATATTTT	CAISGRPGIDAGNTIYF
TRBV28	once	-	TRBJ1-2	TGTGCCAGCAGTTTAGGGGGGGGCGCCTTAGACTATGGCTACACCTTC	CASSLGGGALDYGYTF
TRBV4-2	-	TRBD2	TRBJ2-1	TGTGCCAGCAGCCAAGAGATTAGCGGGATGGTAGATGAGCAGTTCTTC	CASSQEISGMVDEQFF
TRBV6-6	-	TRBD1	TRBJ1-4	TGTGCCAGCAGCGGGACAGGGGGTAATGAAAAACTGTTTTTT	CASSGTGGNEKLFF
TRBV5-5	-	-	TRBJ1-4	TGTGCCAGCAGCGCTAGTGTGGGGACAAAAAATGAAAAACTGTTTTTT	CASSASVGTKNEKLFF
TRBV6-6	few	-	TRBJ1-1	TGTGCCAGCAGTTACGCTCTCCAGAACCCTGAAGCTTTCTTT	CASSYALQNPEAFF
TRBV2	-	-	TRBJ2-5	TGTGCCAGCAGGTGGCAGATCCAAGAGACCCAGTACTTC	CASRWQIQETQYF
TRBV4-1	-	-	TRBJ2-3	TGCGCCAGCAGCCAAGGCAGTAGCGCTAGCACAGATACGCAGTATTTT	CASSQGSSASTDTQYF
TRBV5-1	-	TRBD1	TRBJ1-6	TGCGCCAGCTCCAATTCACCGGGACAGGGTAATTCACCCCTCCACTTT	CASSNSPGQGNSPLHF
TRBV14	-	TRBD1	TRBJ1-2	TGTGCCAGCAGCCGCACAGGGGTGGAGGGCTACACCTTC	CASSRTGVEGYTF
TRBV6-1	once	TRBD1	TRBJ1-1	TGTGCCAGCCACGGGGGGACAGGGACTGAAGCTTTCTTT	CASHGGTGTEAFF
TRBV5-1	-	TRBD2	TRBJ2-1	TGCGCCAGCAGCTTGCGGGGACTAGCGGGAGGAGATCCCAATGAGCAGTTCTTC	CASSLRGLAGGDPNEQFF
TRBV7-9	once	TRBD2	TRBJ2-1	TGTGCCAGCAGCTTAATGGGACTAGCGAGATACAATGAGCAGTTCTTC	CASSLMGLARYNEQFF
TRBV2	few	-	TRBJ2-7	TGTGCCAGCAGTGCGGGGGCGGGTTCCTACGAGCAGTACTTC	CASSAGAGSYEQYF
TRBV27	-	TRBD2	TRBJ2-7	TGTGCCAGCACTGGGACTAATAGCTCCTACGAGCAGTACTTC	CASTGTNSSYEQYF
TRBV7-9	-	TRBD2	TRBJ2-1	TGTGCCAGCAGCCCTAGCGGGGTCCTACAAGCTGAGCAGTTCTTC	CASSPSGVLQAEQFF